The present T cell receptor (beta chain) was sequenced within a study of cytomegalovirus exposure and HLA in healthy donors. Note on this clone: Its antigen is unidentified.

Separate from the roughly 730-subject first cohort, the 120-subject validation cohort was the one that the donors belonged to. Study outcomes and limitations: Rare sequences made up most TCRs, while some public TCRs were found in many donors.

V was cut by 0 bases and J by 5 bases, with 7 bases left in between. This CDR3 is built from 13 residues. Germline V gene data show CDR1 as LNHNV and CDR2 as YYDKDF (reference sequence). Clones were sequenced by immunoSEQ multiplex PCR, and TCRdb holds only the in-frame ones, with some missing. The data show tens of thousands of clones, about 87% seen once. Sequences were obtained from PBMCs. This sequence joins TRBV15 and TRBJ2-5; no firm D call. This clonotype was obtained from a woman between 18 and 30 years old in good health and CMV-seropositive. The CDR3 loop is CATSREARETQYF. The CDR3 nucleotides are TGTGCCACCAGCAGAGAAGCGAGGGAGACCCAGTACTTC.